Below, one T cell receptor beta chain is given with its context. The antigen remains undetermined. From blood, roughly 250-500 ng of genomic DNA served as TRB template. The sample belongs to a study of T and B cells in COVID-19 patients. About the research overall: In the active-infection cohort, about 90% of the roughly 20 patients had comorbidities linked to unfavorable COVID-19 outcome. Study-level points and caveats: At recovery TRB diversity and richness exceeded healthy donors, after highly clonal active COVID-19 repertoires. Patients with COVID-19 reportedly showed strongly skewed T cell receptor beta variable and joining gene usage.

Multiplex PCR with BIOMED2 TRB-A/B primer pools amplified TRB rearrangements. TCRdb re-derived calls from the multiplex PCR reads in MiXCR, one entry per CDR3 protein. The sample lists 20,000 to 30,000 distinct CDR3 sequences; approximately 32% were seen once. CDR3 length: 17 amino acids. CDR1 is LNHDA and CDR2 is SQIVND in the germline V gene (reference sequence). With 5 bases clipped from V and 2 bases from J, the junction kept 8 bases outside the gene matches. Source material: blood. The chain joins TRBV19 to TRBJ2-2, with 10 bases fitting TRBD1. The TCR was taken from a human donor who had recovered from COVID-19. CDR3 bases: TGTGCCAGTAGTCGGGACGGGACAGGGGTCAACACCGGGGAGCTGTTTTTT. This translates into CASSRDGTGVNTGELFF.